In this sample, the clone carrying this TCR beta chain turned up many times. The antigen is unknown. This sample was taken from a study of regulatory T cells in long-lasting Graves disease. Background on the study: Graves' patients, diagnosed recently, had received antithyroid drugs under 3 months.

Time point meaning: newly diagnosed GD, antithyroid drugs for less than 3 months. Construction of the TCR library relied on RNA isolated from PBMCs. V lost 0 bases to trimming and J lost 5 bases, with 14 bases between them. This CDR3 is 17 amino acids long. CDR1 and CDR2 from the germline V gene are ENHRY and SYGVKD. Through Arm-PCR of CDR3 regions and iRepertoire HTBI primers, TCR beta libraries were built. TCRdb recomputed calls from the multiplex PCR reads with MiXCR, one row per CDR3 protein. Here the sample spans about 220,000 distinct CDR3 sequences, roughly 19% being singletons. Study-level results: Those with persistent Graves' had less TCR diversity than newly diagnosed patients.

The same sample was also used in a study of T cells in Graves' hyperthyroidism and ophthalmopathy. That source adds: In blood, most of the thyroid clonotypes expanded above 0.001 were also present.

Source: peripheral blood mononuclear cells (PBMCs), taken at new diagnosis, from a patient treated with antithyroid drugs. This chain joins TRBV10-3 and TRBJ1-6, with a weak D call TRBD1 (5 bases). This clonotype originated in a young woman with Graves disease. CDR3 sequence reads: CAISESRGLPNNSPLHF. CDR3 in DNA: TGTGCCATCAGTGAGTCGAGGGGACTCCCCAATAATTCACCCCTCCACTTT.